One and the same sample provided the 21 T cell receptor beta chains below, sequenced in a study of T cell clusters in autoimmune cytopenias (dated by TCRdb to the late 2010s). Sequencing took place on an Illumina MiSeq. To amplify TRB rearrangements, a touch-down multiplex PCR protocol was run with the TRB-A and TRB-B primer pools combined in a single tube. After the reads were reprocessed by TCRdb, one entry was made per CDR3 protein sequence, with no DNA. The table for this sample records approximately 7,500 distinct CDR3 sequences. The top ten clones comprise about 33% of the sample. Per sample, around 0.25 ug of peripheral blood genomic DNA, approximately 37,500 genome equivalents, was used for TRB amplification. The sample also formed part of further work on T cell repertoires in aging, cancer and after chemotherapy.

Sequenced input: peripheral blood. The receptors stem from a human donor with an autoimmune cytopenia or autoimmune hepatitis (not recorded which).

The chain is built from TRBV20-1 and TRBJ2-2. Germline lookup yields CDR1 DFQATT and CDR2 SNEGSKA (reference sequence). CDR3 size: 14 residues. The CDR3 spells CSARDLLGTGELFF.

The genes are TRBV6-1 and TRBJ1-4. The CDR3 has 17 residues. Germline V CDR1 and CDR2: MNHNS, SASEGT. The CDR3 sequence: CASSSTQGLTTNEKLFF.

The chain joins TRBV6-5 to TRBJ1-1. The CDR3 loop spans 14 amino acids. The germline V gene has CDR1 MNHEY and CDR2 SVGAGI. This CDR3 reads CASSYAGGNTEAFF.

V usage is TRBV7-9 and J usage is TRBJ1-2. Germline V gene lookup returns CDR1 SEHNR and CDR2 FQNEAQ (reference sequence). The CDR3 extends over 15 amino acids. The chain's CDR3 is CASSSDGRVISGYTF.

The CDR3: CAITRSRDSYEQYF. J is TRBJ2-7 and V is TRBV10-3; TCRdb designates TRBD1, a call that cannot be tested without DNA. Germline CDR1 ENHRY, CDR2 SYGVKD. The CDR3 has 14 amino acids.

The genes are TRBV4-2 and TRBJ2-7; TCRdb's D gene call, TRBD2, goes unchecked for lack of DNA. Germline assignment: CDR1 LGHNA and CDR2 YNFKEQ. The length of the CDR3 is 14 residues. The CDR3 protein is CASSQVGLANEQYF.

The rearrangement links TRBV7-2 to TRBJ2-2; absent DNA, TCRdb's TRBD2 call cannot be checked. Germline lookup yields CDR1 SGHTA and CDR2 FQGNSA. CDR3 length equals 14 residues. CDR3 sequence: CASSLVGGTRELFF.

The V and J genes are TRBV6-5 and TRBJ1-2; with no DNA, the TCRdb D assignment of TRBD1 cannot be verified. The CDR3 totals 14 residues. CDR1 and CDR2 from the germline V gene are MNHEY and SVGAGI. CDR3 in amino acids: CASSYGDRFGSYTF.

This clonotype is deemed medium-sized by its frequency. The chain is built from TRBV7-6 and TRBJ2-7. The CDR3 spans 13 residues. Germline CDR1 and CDR2: SGHVS and FNYEAQ. CDR3 residues: CASSFGVSYEQYF.

J is TRBJ2-7 and V is TRBV10-3. CDR3 length equals 11 residues. Germline assignment: CDR1 ENHRY and CDR2 SYGVKD. CDR3 protein: CAISEAYEQYF.

This sequence joins TRBV5-1 and TRBJ2-7; TCRdb's D call, TRBD1, is unchecked because there is no DNA. Germline CDR1 reads SGHRS; CDR2 reads YFSETQ. This CDR3 contains 14 residues. CDR3 amino acids: CASSGGGNSYEQYF. Supplemented by reference TRBV5-1 and TRBJ2-7, the full variable domain reads KAGVTQTPRYLIKTRGQQVTLSCSPISGHRSVSWYQQTPGQGLQFLFEYFSETQRNKGNFPGRFSGRQFSNSRSEMNVSTLELGDSALYLCASSGGGNSYEQYFGPGTRLTVT.

The chain recombines TRBV20-1 with TRBJ1-2. Germline V gives CDR1 DFQATT, CDR2 SNEGSKA (reference sequence). The CDR3 sequence is 12 residues long. The CDR3 here is CSARTANYGYTF.

The chain carries TRBV12-3 or TRBV12-4 and TRBJ2-3; lacking DNA, the TRBD1 call made by TCRdb goes unchecked. The CDR3 is 15 amino acids. CDR3 residues: CASSFTGRITDTQYF.

The genes are TRBV5-6 and TRBJ1-1; the TCRdb D gene call, TRBD1, has no DNA to confirm it. The germline V gene encodes CDR1 SGHDT and CDR2 YYEEEE. There are 13 residues in the CDR3. CDR3 in amino acids: CASSPGTGLVAFF.

The gene calls are TRBV19 and TRBJ1-5; there is no DNA to check the TCRdb D call of TRBD1. This CDR3 contains 16 residues. The germline V gene encodes CDR1 LNHDA and CDR2 SQIVND (reference sequence). This chain's CDR3 is CASSIWGLARNQPQHF.

Measured by frequency, this clonotype is medium-sized (0.01 to 0.1%). This sequence joins TRBV7-6 and TRBJ2-1; checking the TCRdb D call of TRBD2 is not possible without DNA. CDR1 SGHVS and CDR2 FNYEAQ come from the germline V gene. The CDR3 spans 16 residues. The CDR3 reads CASSRGPGSSYNEQFF.

This clonotype is deemed medium-sized by its frequency. The chain combines TRBV4-2 with TRBJ1-2. Germline V gene data show CDR1 as LGHNA and CDR2 as YNFKEQ. The CDR3 covers 14 residues. The CDR3 sequence is CASSQTAESYGYTF.

The gene calls are TRBV5-8 and TRBJ1-5; TCRdb's D gene call, TRBD1, goes unchecked for lack of DNA. The CDR3 spans 14 residues. The germline CDR1 and CDR2 sequences are SGHTS and YDEGEE. CDR3: CASSLQQVGVAQHF.

According to its frequency, this clonotype is medium-sized. The J gene is TRBJ2-6, the V gene TRBV19. The CDR3 is made up of 15 amino acids. CDR1 is LNHDA, CDR2 SQIVND, per germline (reference sequence). The CDR3: CASSTDSSGANVLTF.

This chain joins TRBV10-2 and TRBJ2-7; TCRdb calls TRBD1, which cannot be checked without DNA. This CDR3 spans 13 amino acids. CDR1 is WSHSY, CDR2 SAAADI, per germline. CDR3 amino acids: CASKTGGTYEQYF.

The V gene is TRBV19, the J gene TRBJ1-2; the TCRdb call, TRBD1, lacks DNA for checking. The V gene's germline CDR1 is LNHDA and CDR2 SQIVND (reference sequence). CDR3 length: 17 amino acids. The CDR3 loop is CASSRSQSSLRGYGYTF.